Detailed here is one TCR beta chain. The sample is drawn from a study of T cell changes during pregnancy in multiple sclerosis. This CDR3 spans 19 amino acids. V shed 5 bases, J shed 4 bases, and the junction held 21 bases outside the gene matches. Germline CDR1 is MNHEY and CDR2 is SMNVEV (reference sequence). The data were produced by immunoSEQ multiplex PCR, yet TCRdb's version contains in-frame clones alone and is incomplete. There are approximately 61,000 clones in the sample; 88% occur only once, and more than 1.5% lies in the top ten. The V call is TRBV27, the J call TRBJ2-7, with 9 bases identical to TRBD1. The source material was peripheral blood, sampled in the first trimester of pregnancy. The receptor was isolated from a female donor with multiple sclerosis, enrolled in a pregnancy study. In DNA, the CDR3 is TGTGCCAGCAGTCCATACCTGGGACAGGGCGGAGGGAGGTTATACGAGCAGTACTTC. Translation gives CASSPYLGQGGGRLYEQYF.